Reported below is one TCR beta chain. The data were obtained in a study of blood T cell repertoires in COVID-19. Study overall: Samples representing acute and convalescent COVID-19 were sourced from the United States, Italy and Spain. T cells, B-cell-depleted T cells, or PBMCs provided the cDNA or gDNA that served as material.

In the authors' workflow: It was from reference gene primer amplification that nucleated cell counts were estimated. Assay used: immunoSEQ multiplex PCR; TCRdb lists only in-frame clones, some missing. Clone size and the V and J calls come from that table; the DNA yielded D and trimming. The table has under 150,000 clones, roughly 80% seen once; the top ten hold 35% to 40%. Looked up from germline, CDR1 is SGDLS and CDR2 is YYNGEE. V lost 3 bases and J lost 4, with 8 bases in between. The CDR3 contains 13 residues. The TCR was taken from a human donor in a cohort sampled during active COVID-19. Specimen: peripheral blood. The rearrangement links TRBV9 to TRBJ1-5; D may be TRBD1 (5 bases). The DNA for the CDR3 is TGTGCCAGCAGCGGGCAGGGAAATCAGCCCCAGCATTTT. Translating it yields CASSGQGNQPQHF.